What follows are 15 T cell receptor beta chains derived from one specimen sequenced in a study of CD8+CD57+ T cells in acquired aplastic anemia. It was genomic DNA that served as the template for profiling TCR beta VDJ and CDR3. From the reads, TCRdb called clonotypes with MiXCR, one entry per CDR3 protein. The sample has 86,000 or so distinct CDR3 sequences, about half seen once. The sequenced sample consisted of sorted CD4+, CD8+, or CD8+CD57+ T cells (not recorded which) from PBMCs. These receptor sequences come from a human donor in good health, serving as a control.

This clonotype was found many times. The CDR3 reads CASSVFSGGAADNEQFF. The CDR3 nucleotides are TGTGCCAGCAGCGTTTTCTCGGGGGGGGCCGCCGACAATGAGCAGTTCTTC. The V call is TRBV9, the J call TRBJ2-1, with 8 bases aligning to TRBD2. The CDR3 has 17 residues. V lost 2 bases to trimming and J lost 5 bases; unmatched junction nucleotides: 12. The V gene's germline CDR1 is SGDLS and CDR2 YYNGEE. Full variable domain (missing parts from reference TRBV9 and TRBJ2-1): DSGVTQTPKHLITATGQRVTLRCSPRSGDLSVYWYQQSLDQGLQFLIQYYNGEERAKGNILERFSAQQFPDLHSELNLSSLELGDSALYFCASSVFSGGAADNEQFFGPGTRLTVL.

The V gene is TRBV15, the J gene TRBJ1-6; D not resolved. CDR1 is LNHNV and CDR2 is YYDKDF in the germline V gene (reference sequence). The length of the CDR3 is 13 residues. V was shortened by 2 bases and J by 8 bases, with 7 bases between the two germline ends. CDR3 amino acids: CATSRSPDSPLHF. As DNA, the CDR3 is TGTGCCACCAGCAGATCCCCGGATTCACCCCTCCACTTT.

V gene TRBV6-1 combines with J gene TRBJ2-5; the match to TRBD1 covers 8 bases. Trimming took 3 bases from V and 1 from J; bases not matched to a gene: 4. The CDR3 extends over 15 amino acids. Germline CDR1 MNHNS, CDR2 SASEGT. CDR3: CASSDGTGVQETQYF. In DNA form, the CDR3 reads TGTGCCAGCAGTGATGGGACAGGAGTCCAAGAGACCCAGTACTTC.

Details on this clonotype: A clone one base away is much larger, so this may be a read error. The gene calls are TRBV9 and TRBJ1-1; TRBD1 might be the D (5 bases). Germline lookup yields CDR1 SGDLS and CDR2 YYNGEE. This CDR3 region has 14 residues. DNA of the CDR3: TGTCCCAGCATCTTGACAGAAACAAACACTGAAGCTTTCTTT. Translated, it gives CPSILTETNTEAFF.

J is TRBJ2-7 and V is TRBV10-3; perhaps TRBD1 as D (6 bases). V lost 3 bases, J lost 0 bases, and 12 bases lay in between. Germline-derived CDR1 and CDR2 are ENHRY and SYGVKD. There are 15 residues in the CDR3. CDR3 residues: CAISDGGGGSYEQYF. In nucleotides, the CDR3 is TGTGCCATCAGTGATGGGGGCGGAGGCTCCTACGAGCAGTACTTC.

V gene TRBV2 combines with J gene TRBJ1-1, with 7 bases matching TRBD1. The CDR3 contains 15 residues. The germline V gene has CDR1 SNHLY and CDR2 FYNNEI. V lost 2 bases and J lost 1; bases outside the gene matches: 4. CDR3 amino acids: CASSEMGQPNTEAFF. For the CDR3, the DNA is TGTGCCAGCAGTGAAATGGGACAGCCGAACACTGAAGCTTTCTTT.

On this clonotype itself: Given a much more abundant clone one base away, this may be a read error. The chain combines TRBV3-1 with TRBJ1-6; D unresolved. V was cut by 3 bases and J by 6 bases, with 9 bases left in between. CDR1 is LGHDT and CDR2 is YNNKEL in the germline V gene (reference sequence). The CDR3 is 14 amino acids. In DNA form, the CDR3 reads TGTGCCAGCAGCCACACGGACCCTAATTCACCCCTCCACTTT. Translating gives CASSHTDPNSPLHF.

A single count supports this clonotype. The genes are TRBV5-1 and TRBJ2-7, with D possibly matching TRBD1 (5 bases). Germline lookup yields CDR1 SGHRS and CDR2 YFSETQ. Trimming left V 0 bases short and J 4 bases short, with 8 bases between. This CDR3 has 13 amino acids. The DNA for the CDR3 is TGCGCCAGCAGCTTGGAAACAGGTTACGAGCAGTACTTC. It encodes CASSLETGYEQYF.

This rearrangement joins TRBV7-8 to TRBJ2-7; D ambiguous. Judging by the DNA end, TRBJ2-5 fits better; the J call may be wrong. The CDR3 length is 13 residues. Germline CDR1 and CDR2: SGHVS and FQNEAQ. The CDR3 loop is CASSLALGETQYF. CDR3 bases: TGTGCCAGCAGCTTAGCGCTGGGAGAGACCCAGTACTTC.

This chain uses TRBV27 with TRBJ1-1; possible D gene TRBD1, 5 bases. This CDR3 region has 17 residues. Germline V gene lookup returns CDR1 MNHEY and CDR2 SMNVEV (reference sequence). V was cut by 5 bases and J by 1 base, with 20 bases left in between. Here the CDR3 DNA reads TGTGCCAGCAGTCCCGAAATAACGGGGACGAGGAACACTGAAGCTTTCTTT. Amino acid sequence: CASSPEITGTRNTEAFF.

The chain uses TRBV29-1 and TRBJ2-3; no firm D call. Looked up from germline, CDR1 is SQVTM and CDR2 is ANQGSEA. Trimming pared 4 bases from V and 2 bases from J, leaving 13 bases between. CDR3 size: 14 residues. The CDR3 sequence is CSVVEDGPTDTQYF. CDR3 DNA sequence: TGCAGCGTTGTCGAGGACGGCCCCACAGATACGCAGTATTTT.

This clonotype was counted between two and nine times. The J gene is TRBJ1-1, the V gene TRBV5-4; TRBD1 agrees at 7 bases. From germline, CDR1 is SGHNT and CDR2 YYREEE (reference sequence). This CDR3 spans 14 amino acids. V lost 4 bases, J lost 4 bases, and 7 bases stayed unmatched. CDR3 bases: TGTGCCAGCAGCCCCGGGACAGAGAGCACTGAAGCTTTCTTT. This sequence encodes CASSPGTESTEAFF.

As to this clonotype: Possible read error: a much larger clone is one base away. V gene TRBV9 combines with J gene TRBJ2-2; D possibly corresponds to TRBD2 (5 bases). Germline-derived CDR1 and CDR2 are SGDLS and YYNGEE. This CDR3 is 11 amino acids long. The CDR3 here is CASSVPGELLF. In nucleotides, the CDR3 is TGTGCCAGCAGCGTACCTGGGGAGCTGCTTTTT. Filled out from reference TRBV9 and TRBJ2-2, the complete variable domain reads DSGVTQTPKHLITATGQRVTLRCSPRSGDLSVYWYQQSLDQGLQFLIQYYNGEERAKGNILERFSAQQFPDLHSELNLSSLELGDSALYFCASSVPGELLFGEGSRLTVL.

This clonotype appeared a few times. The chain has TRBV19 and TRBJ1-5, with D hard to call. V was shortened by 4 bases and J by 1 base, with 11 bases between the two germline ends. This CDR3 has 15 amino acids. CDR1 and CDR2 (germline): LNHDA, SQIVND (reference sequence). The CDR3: CASSTMGMSNQPQHF. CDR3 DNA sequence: TGTGCCAGTAGTACCATGGGGATGAGCAATCAGCCCCAGCATTTT.

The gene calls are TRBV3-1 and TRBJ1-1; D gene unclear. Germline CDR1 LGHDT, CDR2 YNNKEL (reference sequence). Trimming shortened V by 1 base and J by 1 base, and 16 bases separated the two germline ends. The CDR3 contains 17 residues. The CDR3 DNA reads TGTGCCAGCAGCCAAGCTAGTAGCGTCGGCCGGAACACTGAAGCTTTCTTT. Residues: CASSQASSVGRNTEAFF.